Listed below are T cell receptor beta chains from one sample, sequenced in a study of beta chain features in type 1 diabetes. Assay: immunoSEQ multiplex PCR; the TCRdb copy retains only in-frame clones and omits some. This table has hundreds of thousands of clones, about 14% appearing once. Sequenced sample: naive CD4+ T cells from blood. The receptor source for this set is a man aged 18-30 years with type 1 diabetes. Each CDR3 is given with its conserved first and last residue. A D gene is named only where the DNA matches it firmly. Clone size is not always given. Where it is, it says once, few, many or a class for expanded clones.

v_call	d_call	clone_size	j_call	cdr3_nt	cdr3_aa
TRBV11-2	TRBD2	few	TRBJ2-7	TGTGCCAGCAGAACATCTAGCGGGGGACCCTACGAGCAGTACTTC	CASRTSSGGPYEQYF
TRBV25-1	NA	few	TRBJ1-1	TGTGCCAGCAGGACTTTGACTGAAGCTTTCTTT	CASRTLTEAFF
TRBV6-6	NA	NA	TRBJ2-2	TGTGCCAGCATTACTCAGACGAACACCGGGGAGCTGTTTTTT	CASITQTNTGELFF
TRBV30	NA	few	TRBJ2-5	TGTGCCTGGAGGGCGCAGGGGGAGACCCAGTACTTC	CAWRAQGETQYF
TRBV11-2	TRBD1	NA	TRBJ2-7	TGTGCCAGCAGCCCGGGACAGGGGTACGAGCAGTACTTC	CASSPGQGYEQYF
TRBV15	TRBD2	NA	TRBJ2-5	TGTGCCACCGGAGTGAGGGGAGGGGCGGAAGAGACCCAGTACTTC	CATGVRGGAEETQYF
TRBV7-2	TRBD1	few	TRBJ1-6	TGTGCCAGCCGCTTCACAGGGGTGATGTTTCCCCTCCACTTT	CASRFTGVMFPLHF
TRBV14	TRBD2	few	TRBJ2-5	TGTGCCAGCAGCCAAGTAGCGGGGTCCCAAGAGACCCAGTACTTC	CASSQVAGSQETQYF
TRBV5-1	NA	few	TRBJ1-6	TGCGCCAGCAGCTTTCAGCCCGATCTACAGCTCCTCCACTTT	CASSFQPDLQLLHF
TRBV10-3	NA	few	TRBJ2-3	TGTGCCATCACGGCTAGCGACAACAGGGCAGATACGCAGTATTTT	CAITASDNRADTQYF
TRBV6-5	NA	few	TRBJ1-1	TGTGCCAGCAGACCTACCACAGGGACCACTGAAGCTTTCTTT	CASRPTTGTTEAFF
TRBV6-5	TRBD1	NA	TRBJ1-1	TGTGCCAGCAGTTATTCACAGGGGGCGGCCACTGAAGCTTTCTTT	CASSYSQGAATEAFF
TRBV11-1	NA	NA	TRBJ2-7	TGTGCCAGCAGCTCGAGCTCCTACGAGCAGTACTTC	CASSSSSYEQYF
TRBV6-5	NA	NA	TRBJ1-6	TGTGCCAGCAGTTATAGGGAGCAGAATTCACCCCTCCACTTT	CASSYREQNSPLHF
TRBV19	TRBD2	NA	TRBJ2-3	TGTGCCAGTAGTATGGCGCGGGGGGTCCGCACAGATACGCAGTATTTT	CASSMARGVRTDTQYF
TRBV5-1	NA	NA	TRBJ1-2	TGCGCCAGCAGCTTGCTTGCAGGGTTCAACTATGGCTACACCTTC	CASSLLAGFNYGYTF